This TCR beta chain is from a study of blood T cell repertoires in COVID-19 (dated by TCRdb to 2020 to 2021). A note on the overall study: Samples covering the acute and convalescent phases of COVID-19 were provided by collaborators in the United States, Italy and Spain. The sample metadata nearly always contained a de-identified subject ID, COVID-19 status, age in years and sex. The prospective study material was composed of cDNA or gDNA derived from T cells, B-cell-depleted T cells, or PBMCs. Where available, HLA class I and class II types were taken from metadata supplied by the sample provider and were not determined by assay-based typing. Samples were obtained from the ongoing ImmuneRACE study (first 160 participants) and from 1,200 or so subjects provided by 6 global collaborators. The repertoires were released in a freely available public database meant as a resource for research on the immune response to SARS-CoV-2. The dataset comprised deeply sampled blood TCRbeta repertoires from subjects exposed to, actively infected with, or recovered from COVID-19. What the work shows at the level of the full study, not this receptor alone: The amount of clinical and demographic metadata varied by source and participant and was provided uncurated.

Comments on this clone: Its cognate antigen has yet to be identified. Base qualities are not at hand, and no much larger clone is one base apart.

In the prospective study, participants were roughly 18 to 100 years old, resided in approximately 22 geographic areas of the United States, and were enrolled through a virtual design. In the prospective study, participants were assigned to cohorts based on the clinical history participants reported in a screening survey and a study questionnaire. Each participant in the prospective study had whole blood, serum and a nasopharyngeal or oropharyngeal swab collected by mobile phlebotomists. Participants in the prospective study had the option to provide additional blood draws and questionnaires over a 2-month period. Prospective study blood samples were shipped either frozen or at room temperature before DNA extraction. From the cysteine up to the phenylalanine, the CDR3 has a length of 15 residues. Only CDR3 DNA is held: 45 bases, read in frame from base 1. The CDR1 and CDR2 encoded by the germline V gene (reference sequence) are MNHEY and SMNVEV. V was cut back by 6 bases and J by 4 bases, leaving a gap of 16 bases between them.

TCRbeta CDR3 regions were amplified from genomic DNA by means of the immunoSEQ Assay, a bias-controlled multiplex PCR. From the authors' description of their analysis: Within the assay, amplification of reference gene primers was used to estimate how many nucleated cells each sample contained. To quantify the absolute abundance of each unique TCRbeta CDR3 rearrangement, sequence reads were collapsed and filtered. For each sample, productive Simpson clonality was calculated as the square root of Simpson's diversity index across productive rearrangements. Held by TCRdb, this immuneACCESS table contains in-frame sequences only and omits some clones. Under half of the omission traces to an unresolved V gene where checked; the cause of the rest is unknown. V, J and clone size were drawn from that table, and D and trimming were deduced from the DNA. The sample table holds about 270,000 clones, of which just over 90% were seen once. The ten largest account for 2.3% of the sample.

Sequencing used PBMCs or T cells enriched from blood (not recorded which). The receptor was derived from a woman aged 40 to 50 with acute COVID-19. The V and J genes are TRBV27 and TRBJ1-5; the D gene is possibly TRBD1, with 5 bases matching. The CDR3 is CASSPQEGRNQPQHF. In nucleotide form, the sequence is TGTGCCAGCAGCCCACAGGAAGGGCGAAATCAGCCCCAGCATTTT.